The 31 T cell receptor beta chains below come from one sample, sequenced in a study of shared clonotypes between healthy human individuals (dated by TCRdb to 2018 to 2020). The library was prepared using the immunoSEQ multiplex PCR assay. Here the immuneACCESS table is served through TCRdb, limited to in-frame sequences with V and J called. Missing clones are a known gap in these copies; in checked studies unresolved V genes cover under half, and the rest lacks a known reason. The sample yields a few million clones; just over 90% were counted once. The ten largest clonotypes hold under 0.45% of the sample. The sample was naive CD4+ T cells from PBMCs. The cell subset or site label here, explained by the study, means: CD45RA+ positively selected. These receptors all stem from a man younger than 30 in good health. Some clones in this sample may be carry-over from other donors' samples.

J is TRBJ1-5 and V is TRBV6-1; D remains unclear. V lost 0 bases and J lost 9, with 9 bases in between. CDR1 and CDR2 from the germline V gene are MNHNS and SASEGT. The CDR3 is made up of 13 amino acids. CDR3 loop: CASSEAGPGPQHF. The CDR3 DNA reads as TGTGCCAGCAGTGAAGCGGGCCCGGGGCCCCAGCATTTT.

The chain recombines TRBV7-8 with TRBJ2-1, with 9 positions matching TRBD2. The CDR3 spans 14 residues. The ends lost 5 bases at V and 12 bases at J; junction bases unmatched: 11. CDR1 SGHVS and CDR2 FQNEAQ come from the germline V gene. The CDR3 loop is CASSPGLASISQFF. The CDR3 nucleotides are TGTGCCAGCAGCCCCGGACTAGCGTCAATATCGCAGTTCTTC. Full variable domain (outside the CDR3, taken from reference TRBV7-8 and TRBJ2-1): GAGVSQSPRYKVAKRGQDVALRCDPISGHVSLFWYQQALGQGPEFLTYFQNEAQLDKSGLPSDRFFAERPEGSVSTLKIQRTQQEDSAVYLCASSPGLASISQFFGPGTRLTVL.

CDR3 DNA sequence: TGTGCCAGCAACCCCCTAGCAGGGGGAGAGACCCAGTACTTC. This encodes CASNPLAGGETQYF. The chain has TRBV7-9 and TRBJ2-5, with 7 bases aligning to TRBD1. The CDR3 runs to 14 residues. Germline CDR1 reads SEHNR; CDR2 reads FQNEAQ (reference sequence). J gave up 4 bases and V 7 bases, and 9 bases lay outside the gene matches.

The chain couples TRBV7-9 to TRBJ2-1; 9 bases fit TRBD1. V shed 0 bases, J shed 1 base, and the junction held 4 bases outside the gene matches. The CDR3 sequence is 17 residues long. Germline CDR1 reads SEHNR; CDR2 reads FQNEAQ (reference sequence). CDR3 protein: CASSLALGQGSYNEQFF. As DNA, the CDR3 is TGTGCCAGCAGCTTAGCTTTGGGACAGGGTTCCTACAATGAGCAGTTCTTC.

The chain employs TRBV18 and TRBJ2-7; D unclear. There are 13 residues in the CDR3. V lost 1 base and J 2 bases, leaving 6 bases between the germline ends. Germline V gene lookup returns CDR1 KGHSH and CDR2 LQKENI. CDR3 residues: CASSPLQPYEQYF. CDR3 in DNA: TGTGCCAGCTCACCACTTCAGCCCTACGAGCAGTACTTC.

This chain uses TRBV5-1 with TRBJ2-5; 9 bases fit TRBD1. Unmatched junction bases numbered 8, after V lost 4 bases and J lost 7 bases. Germline V gene data show CDR1 as SGHRS and CDR2 as YFSETQ. CDR3 length: 14 amino acids. The CDR3: CASSVGQGGRTQYF. In DNA form, the CDR3 reads TGCGCCAGCAGCGTGGGACAGGGAGGGCGGACCCAGTACTTC.

V usage is TRBV5-8 and J usage is TRBJ1-5; tentatively, D is TRBD1 (5 bases). Germline CDR1 reads SGHTS; CDR2 reads YDEGEE. V dropped 0 bases and J dropped 5 bases, with 12 bases sitting between them. The CDR3 extends over 15 amino acids. The CDR3 loop is CASSLVGQGYQPQHF. DNA for the CDR3: TGTGCCAGCAGCTTGGTAGGCCAGGGTTATCAGCCCCAGCATTTT.

The CDR3 coding sequence is TGTGCCAGCAGCCGTCATACAGGGTCCTGGACTAGCGGGGGCTCCTACGAGCAGTACTTC. Amino acid sequence: CASSRHTGSWTSGGSYEQYF. This rearrangement joins TRBV28 to TRBJ2-7, with 13 bases that match TRBD2. The V gene end was trimmed by 6 bases and the J gene end by 0 bases; junction bases not matched to a gene: 17. This CDR3 is 20 amino acids long. The germline gives CDR1 MDHEN, CDR2 SYDVKM.

Note on this clone: Other DNA sequences in this specimen translate into the identical CDR3. The chain recombines TRBV5-1 with TRBJ1-1, with D maybe TRBD1 (5 bases). This CDR3 has 14 amino acids. Trimming left V 0 bases short and J 1 base short, with 7 bases between. CDR1 and CDR2 (germline): SGHRS, YFSETQ. CDR3 in DNA: TGCGCCAGCAGCTTGGAGGGGCAGAACACTGAAGCTTTCTTT. It codes for CASSLEGQNTEAFF.

The chain uses TRBV12-1 and TRBJ1-5. TRBV12-1 is classified as a pseudogene. CDR3 length: 17 amino acids. The CDR3 DNA follows: TGTGCCAGCAGCCCGGAGGGAGGGGGGGATAGCAATCAGCCCCAGCATTTT. Amino acid sequence: CASSPEGGGDSNQPQHF.

This clone was detected once. The chain uses TRBV5-1 and TRBJ2-1; D is unresolved. Germline CDR1 is SGHRS and CDR2 is YFSETQ. Trimming shortened V by 4 bases and J by 5 bases, and 13 bases separated the two germline ends. The CDR3 consists of 14 residues. Here the CDR3 DNA reads TGCGCCAGCAGCGACAAGACTTGGGACAATGAGCAGTTCTTC. It is translated as CASSDKTWDNEQFF.

The genes are TRBV9 and TRBJ1-3; possibly TRBD1 for D (6 bases). Germline V gene lookup returns CDR1 SGDLS and CDR2 YYNGEE. The CDR3 length is 16 residues. V lost 3 bases to trimming and J lost 2 bases, with 15 bases between them. In nucleotides, the CDR3 is TGTGCCAGCAGCGCGCTCCGGGACACCACTGGAAACACCATATATTTT. Translating it yields CASSALRDTTGNTIYF. Full variable domain (missing parts from reference TRBV9 and TRBJ1-3): DSGVTQTPKHLITATGQRVTLRCSPRSGDLSVYWYQQSLDQGLQFLIQYYNGEERAKGNILERFSAQQFPDLHSELNLSSLELGDSALYFCASSALRDTTGNTIYFGEGSWLTVV.

The chain uses TRBV27 and TRBJ2-5, with 8 bases identical to TRBD2. This CDR3 region has 15 residues. The junction had 10 bases not matched to a gene; V was cut back by 5 bases and J by 5 bases. Looked up from germline, CDR1 is MNHEY and CDR2 is SMNVEV (reference sequence). CDR3 sequence (DNA): TGTGCCAGCAGTGCCTACCTTGGCGGGGGGGAGACCCAGTACTTC. Translated, it gives CASSAYLGGGETQYF.

The chain recombines TRBV19 with TRBJ2-7, with D possibly being TRBD1 (6 bases). Germline values: CDR1 LNHDA, CDR2 SQIVND (reference sequence). V shed 5 bases and J shed 3 bases, with 14 bases lying between them. CDR3 length: 14 amino acids. As DNA, the CDR3 is TGTGCCAGTAGTTTGGGGGCCCCGGACTACGAGCAGTACTTC. Encoded protein: CASSLGAPDYEQYF. Full variable domain (missing parts from reference TRBV19 and TRBJ2-7): DGGITQSPKYLFRKEGQNVTLSCEQNLNHDAMYWYRQDPGQGLRLIYYSQIVNDFQKGDIAEGYSVSREKKESFPLTVTSAQKNPTAFYLCASSLGAPDYEQYFGPGTRLTVT.

The CDR3 DNA is TGCGCCAGCAGCGCCTCGGCGGGAGGACTCTACAATGAGCAGTTCTTC. This gives the protein CASSASAGGLYNEQFF. The rearrangement links TRBV5-1 to TRBJ2-1; TRBD2 matches at 8 bases. This CDR3 has 16 residues. Trimming cost V 4 bases and J 3 bases; bases outside gene matches: 9. CDR1 and CDR2 (germline): SGHRS, YFSETQ.

The rearrangement links TRBV5-1 to TRBJ2-1, with a weak D call TRBD2 (6 bases). The CDR3 has 16 amino acids. V was shortened by 4 bases and J by 2 bases, with 16 bases between the two germline ends. The V gene's germline CDR1 is SGHRS and CDR2 YFSETQ. The CDR3 region is CASSPGRGGAYNEQFF. As DNA, the CDR3 is TGCGCCAGCAGCCCGGGGCGTGGAGGGGCCTACAATGAGCAGTTCTTC.

J is TRBJ1-2 and V is TRBV6-1; D gene unclear. Germline CDR1 is MNHNS and CDR2 is SASEGT. Between the trimmed V and J ends, which lost 7 bases and 6 bases, there was a span of 15 bases. The CDR3 loop spans 13 amino acids. As DNA, the CDR3 is TGTGCCAGCAATATAATCAACTCCAATGGCTACACCTTC. Encoded protein: CASNIINSNGYTF.

The gene calls are TRBV19 and TRBJ1-1; D remains ambiguous. V was cut by 5 bases and J by 3 bases, with 7 bases left in between. The CDR3 contains 12 residues. The germline gives CDR1 LNHDA, CDR2 SQIVND (reference sequence). The CDR3 sequence: CASSASHTEAFF. The CDR3 DNA sequence: TGTGCCAGTAGTGCCTCCCACACTGAAGCTTTCTTT.

This chain's CDR3 is CASSRLAGGPRVYNEQFF. The CDR3 coding sequence is TGTGCCAGCAGCCGCCTAGCGGGAGGGCCCAGAGTTTACAATGAGCAGTTCTTC. J is TRBJ2-1 and V is TRBV11-2, with 12 nucleotides matching TRBD2. Trimming at V came to 5 bases and at J to 4 bases, leaving 12 bases not matched to a gene. CDR3 length equals 18 residues. Germline lookup yields CDR1 SGHAT and CDR2 FQNNGV.

This chain links TRBV7-3 with TRBJ2-2, with D uncertain. There are 16 residues in the CDR3. Germline CDR1 is SGHTA and CDR2 is FQGTGA. V lost 4 bases and J lost 7, with 19 bases in between. The DNA of the CDR3 is TGTGCCAGCAGCTCGGTGTTAGTAGGAGCAGGCGGGGAGCTGTTTTTT. Its translation: CASSSVLVGAGGELFF.

In its sample, this clone was seen a few times. The chain employs TRBV5-1 and TRBJ2-2, with 7 bases aligning to TRBD2. V trimming: 6 bases; J trimming: 1 base; junction bases outside the gene matches: 3. The germline gives CDR1 SGHRS, CDR2 YFSETQ. This CDR3 is built from 14 residues. CDR3 loop: CASTSGGNTGELFF. The CDR3 DNA sequence: TGCGCCAGCACTAGCGGAGGGAACACCGGGGAGCTGTTTTTT. The full variable domain, rest sourced from reference TRBV5-1 and TRBJ2-2, is KAGVTQTPRYLIKTRGQQVTLSCSPISGHRSVSWYQQTPGQGLQFLFEYFSETQRNKGNFPGRFSGRQFSNSRSEMNVSTLELGDSALYLCASTSGGNTGELFFGEGSRLTVL.

The V gene is TRBV7-9, the J gene TRBJ2-6; D remains unclear. Deletions cut 2 bases from V and 0 bases from J, with 5 bases between. Germline V CDR1 and CDR2: SEHNR, FQNEAQ (reference sequence). This CDR3 has 15 residues. The CDR3 here is CASSLTLSGANVLTF. CDR3 bases: TGTGCCAGCAGCTTAACTCTCTCTGGGGCCAACGTCCTGACTTTC.

This chain links TRBV5-1 with TRBJ2-7; no clear D gene. This CDR3 is 15 amino acids long. The V and J ends lost 0 bases and 4 bases respectively, with 14 bases between them. The V gene's germline CDR1 is SGHRS and CDR2 YFSETQ. In DNA, the CDR3 is TGCGCCAGCAGCTTGGCAGGTGGCAGCGCTTACGAGCAGTACTTC. Translation: CASSLAGGSAYEQYF.

V is TRBV10-2 and J is TRBJ2-2; D gene uncertain. From germline, CDR1 is WSHSY and CDR2 SAAADI. The CDR3 sequence is 15 residues long. V was clipped by 0 bases and J by 4 bases, with 9 bases between them. The DNA for the CDR3 is TGCGCCAGCAGTGAGTCGGACCTTTTCACCGGGGAGCTGTTTTTT. It yields the protein CASSESDLFTGELFF.

This clone was picked up one time. The J gene is TRBJ1-5, the V gene TRBV5-8; no firm D call. The germline CDR1 and CDR2 sequences are SGHTS and YDEGEE. There are 13 residues in the CDR3. Trimming left V 4 bases short and J 6 bases short, with 11 bases between. CDR3 protein: CASSLIPSQPQHF. The CDR3 DNA is TGTGCCAGCAGCCTTATCCCATCTCAGCCCCAGCATTTT.

This clone turned up a few times. The rearrangement joins TRBV2 to TRBJ1-5; D is possibly TRBD1 (5 bases). Looked up from germline, CDR1 is SNHLY and CDR2 is FYNNEI. This CDR3 has 15 amino acids. V lost 4 bases and J lost 3, with 13 bases in between. Written as DNA, the CDR3 is TGTGCCAGCAGTGCCGACGGACACATCAATCAGCCCCAGCATTTT. It translates to CASSADGHINQPQHF.

V and J are TRBV5-8 and TRBJ1-1; D is perhaps TRBD1 (5 bases). Trimming removed 3 bases at V and 0 bases at J, with 15 bases between. The CDR3 runs 16 residues. The germline V gene has CDR1 SGHTS and CDR2 YDEGEE. The CDR3 spells CASSSRGWTMNTEAFF. The CDR3 nucleotides read TGTGCCAGCAGCTCACGAGGGTGGACAATGAACACTGAAGCTTTCTTT.

This chain uses TRBV5-1 with TRBJ1-1; TRBD1 might be the D (6 bases). Germline CDR1 and CDR2: SGHRS and YFSETQ. CDR3 length equals 16 residues. V lost 0 bases, J lost 0 bases, and 12 bases lay in between. CDR3: CASSLVPAGVNTEAFF. DNA of the CDR3: TGCGCCAGCAGCTTGGTTCCGGCAGGGGTGAACACTGAAGCTTTCTTT.

The chain recombines TRBV5-1 with TRBJ2-2, with 9 bases aligning to TRBD2. The junction had 7 bases not matched to a gene; V was cut back by 4 bases and J by 6 bases. In germline, CDR1 is SGHRS, CDR2 YFSETQ. The CDR3 spans 15 residues. The CDR3 coding sequence is TGCGCCAGCAGCCCGATAGCGGGAGAGGCCGGGGAGCTGTTTTTT. Protein: CASSPIAGEAGELFF.

The rearrangement uses TRBV18 and TRBJ2-7, with D perhaps matching TRBD1 (5 bases). Trimming removed 0 bases from V and 0 bases from J, with 9 bases in between. The CDR3 is 15 amino acids. Germline V gives CDR1 KGHSH, CDR2 LQKENI. This CDR3 is CASSPPSGISYEQYF. The CDR3 nucleotides read TGTGCCAGCTCACCACCGTCAGGGATCTCCTACGAGCAGTACTTC.

The V call is TRBV5-1, the J call TRBJ2-1, with 7 bases matching TRBD2. The ends lost 6 bases at V and 3 bases at J; junction bases unmatched: 6. The V gene's germline CDR1 is SGHRS and CDR2 YFSETQ. This CDR3 is 14 amino acids long. The CDR3 DNA reads as TGCGCCAGCACGGTCTCGGGAGGCTACAATGAGCAGTTCTTC. Its translation is CASTVSGGYNEQFF.